This is a list of T cell receptor beta chains from one sample in a study of vaccination and CD4 T cells after COVID-19. TCRdb ran MiXCR on the PCR reads and lists one entry per CDR3 protein. Among about 18,000 distinct CDR3 sequences listed, around 44% were seen once. These receptors have no known antigen. This sample comprised CD4+ T cells from blood, cultured in vitro, obtained after SARS-CoV-2 vaccination. The origin of the receptors is a human donor who had recovered from COVID-19. Both conserved end residues are part of each CDR3. The order of the fields is CDR3 protein, CDR3 DNA, clone size, J gene, D gene, V gene. The D gene is left open where the match is weak. Size values are once, few and many counts, or a class for expanded clones, and some rows have none.

CATGEGPSNQPQHF,TGTGCCACTGGCGAGGGCCCGAGCAATCAGCCCCAGCATTTT,.,TRBJ1-5,.,TRBV19
CASKSSGPGGQYF,TGTGCCAGCAAGTCCAGCGGACCGGGCGGGCAGTACTTC,.,TRBJ2-7,.,TRBV27
CASSDNYNEQFF,TGTGCCAGTAGCGATAACTACAATGAGCAGTTCTTC,.,TRBJ2-1,.,TRBV19
CASSDPGVLYEQYF,TGTGCCAGCAGTGACCCAGGGGTTCTGTACGAGCAGTACTTC,.,TRBJ2-7,.,TRBV25-1
CASSSLPGEFDNEQFF,TGTGCCAGCAGTAGTCTTCCGGGGGAGTTTGACAATGAGCAGTTCTTC,medium-sized,TRBJ2-1,.,TRBV27
CSARATGGNSLGELFF,TGCAGTGCTAGAGCGACGGGGGGGAATAGTCTCGGGGAGCTGTTTTTT,once,TRBJ2-2,TRBD2,TRBV20-1
CSARGGQGTGGYGYTF,TGCAGTGCTAGAGGTGGACAGGGGACGGGAGGCTATGGCTACACCTTC,.,TRBJ1-2,TRBD1,TRBV20-1
CASIGQGLGNGYTF,TGTGCCAGCATCGGACAGGGGTTAGGGAATGGCTACACCTTC,.,TRBJ1-2,TRBD1,TRBV6-1
CSAPGQASYEQYF,TGCAGTGCTCCTGGACAGGCCTCCTACGAGCAGTACTTC,few,TRBJ2-7,TRBD1,TRBV20-1
CASSEGQGALTEAFF,TGTGCCAGCAGTGAAGGGCAGGGGGCCCTCACTGAAGCTTTCTTT,.,TRBJ1-1,TRBD1,TRBV2
CASSPRVYSNQPQHF,TGTGCCAGCAGCCCCAGAGTATATAGCAATCAGCCCCAGCATTTT,.,TRBJ1-5,.,TRBV21-1
CSARDHRGGGYTF,TGCAGTGCTAGAGATCACAGGGGGGGCGGCTACACCTTC,.,TRBJ1-2,TRBD1,TRBV20-1
CASSLAETNREQYF,TGTGCCAGCAGCTTAGCGGAGACTAATCGGGAGCAGTACTTC,.,TRBJ2-7,.,TRBV7-8
CSATRTRITGEQFF,TGCAGTGCTACACGGACTAGAATCACCGGTGAGCAGTTCTTC,.,TRBJ2-1,TRBD2,TRBV20-1
CASSLGAGGWNEQFF,TGTGCCAGCAGCTTAGGGGCGGGAGGGTGGAATGAGCAGTTCTTC,.,TRBJ2-1,TRBD2,TRBV7-9
CASSPATVEDSSLHF,TGTGCCAGTAGCCCTGCGACAGTAGAAGATTCATCCCTCCACTTT,.,TRBJ1-6,.,TRBV19
CSASRLRGEQFF,TGCAGTGCTAGTCGCCTACGGGGTGAGCAGTTCTTC,.,TRBJ2-1,.,TRBV20-1
CASRRRVGGYNEQFF,TGTGCCAGCAGGAGGAGGGTCGGAGGGTACAATGAGCAGTTCTTC,few,TRBJ2-1,.,TRBV7-9
CASSYSRPRSSYEQYF,TGTGCCAGCAGTTACAGCCGACCGAGGAGCTCCTACGAGCAGTACTTC,.,TRBJ2-7,.,TRBV6-5
CSGRQGRGETQYF,TGCAGCGGCAGACAGGGGAGAGGAGAGACCCAGTACTTC,few,TRBJ2-5,TRBD1,TRBV29-1
CASSEGYEQYF,TGTGCCAGCAGTGAGGGGTACGAGCAGTACTTC,.,TRBJ2-7,.,TRBV6-1
CASSFYGGGGNQPQHF,TGTGCCAGCAGTTTTTATGGAGGGGGAGGCAATCAGCCCCAGCATTTT,.,TRBJ1-5,.,TRBV6-2/TRBV6-3
CASSLTEMGTQYF,TGTGCCAGCAGCTTAACCGAGATGGGGACCCAGTACTTC,.,TRBJ2-5,.,TRBV7-3
CASSEKSAYTF,TGTGCCAGCAGTGAAAAATCCGCCTACACCTTC,few,TRBJ1-2,.,TRBV6-1
CSAKTDRQGQETQYF,TGCAGTGCCAAAACCGATCGACAGGGTCAAGAGACCCAGTACTTC,few,TRBJ2-5,TRBD1,TRBV20-1
CASSSDGRWETQYF,TGTGCCAGCAGCTCGGACGGACGGTGGGAGACCCAGTACTTC,.,TRBJ2-5,.,TRBV7-6
CASSLVVGVADTQYF,TGTGCCAGCAGCTTAGTCGTGGGAGTGGCAGATACGCAGTATTTT,.,TRBJ2-3,.,TRBV7-2
CASSQRAENTEAFF,TGCGCCAGCAGCCAAAGGGCGGAGAACACTGAAGCTTTCTTT,once,TRBJ1-1,.,TRBV4-3
CASTLGGSGNTIYF,TGTGCCAGCACCCTAGGGGGGTCTGGAAACACCATATATTTT,few,TRBJ1-3,.,TRBV7-2
CSARAAGDTQYF,TGCAGTGCTAGAGCCGCCGGGGATACGCAGTATTTT,few,TRBJ2-3,.,TRBV20-1
CASTPGTSSDGQYF,TGTGCCAGCACCCCTGGGACTAGCAGTGATGGGCAGTACTTC,few,TRBJ2-7,TRBD2,TRBV11-3
CASRLPQDINSPLHF,TGTGCCAGCAGATTACCGCAGGACATAAATTCACCCCTCCACTTT,.,TRBJ1-6,.,TRBV7-8
CASSPGLTYEQYF,TGTGCCAGCAGTCCGGGCCTCACCTACGAGCAGTACTTC,.,TRBJ2-7,.,TRBV6-2/TRBV6-3
CASSYDTGALGYTF,TGTGCCAGCAGTTACGACACAGGGGCGTTGGGCTACACCTTC,few,TRBJ1-2,TRBD1,TRBV6-2/TRBV6-3
CASSIGAGGTDTQYF,TGTGCCAGTAGTATTGGAGCGGGAGGCACAGATACGCAGTATTTT,.,TRBJ2-3,TRBD2,TRBV19
CASSLGGQLTYGYTF,TGTGCCAGCAGCTTAGGGGGACAGTTAACCTATGGCTACACCTTC,.,TRBJ1-2,TRBD1,TRBV7-2
CASSYGTGRDTQYF,TGTGCCAGCAGTTACGGGACAGGGCGGGATACGCAGTATTTT,few,TRBJ2-3,TRBD1,TRBV6-5
CASSYGPSGANVLTF,TGTGCCAGCAGTTACGGTCCCTCTGGGGCCAACGTCCTGACTTTC,.,TRBJ2-6,.,TRBV6-2/TRBV6-3
CASSLEGANTEAFF,TGTGCCAGCAGCTTAGAGGGGGCGAACACTGAAGCTTTCTTT,.,TRBJ1-1,TRBD1,TRBV7-8
CSAREGGGLGAGELFF,TGCAGTGCTAGAGAAGGGGGAGGGCTGGGCGCCGGGGAGCTGTTTTTT,.,TRBJ2-2,.,TRBV20-1
CSALGQAEYGYTF,TGCAGTGCTCTGGGACAGGCGGAATATGGCTACACCTTC,few,TRBJ1-2,TRBD1,TRBV20-1
CASSQDGTGGSYGYTF,TGCGCCAGCAGCCAGGACGGGACAGGGGGCTCCTATGGCTACACCTTC,.,TRBJ1-2,TRBD1,TRBV4-3
CASSPPFVGANTEAFF,TGTGCCAGCAGCCCCCCCTTCGTGGGAGCGAACACTGAAGCTTTCTTT,few,TRBJ1-1,.,TRBV7-8
CASRTAKIGGTEAFF,TGTGCCAGCAGAACCGCCAAAATCGGGGGCACTGAAGCTTTCTTT,.,TRBJ1-1,.,TRBV11-2
CSAPDRASGNTIYF,TGCAGTGCTCCCGACAGAGCCTCTGGAAACACCATATATTTT,few,TRBJ1-3,.,TRBV20-1
CASSLAGGSNQPQHF,TGTGCCAGCAGCTTAGCGGGGGGGAGCAATCAGCCCCAGCATTTT,few,TRBJ1-5,.,TRBV7-2
CSARDAGDGGNTIYF,TGCAGTGCTAGAGATGCGGGGGATGGGGGAAACACCATATATTTT,.,TRBJ1-3,.,TRBV20-1
CATTRVGTSVNEQFF,TGTGCCACCACCAGAGTAGGGACTTCTGTCAATGAGCAGTTCTTC,.,TRBJ2-1,.,TRBV15
CASSFTVPGFESPLHF,TGCGCCAGCAGCTTTACGGTCCCGGGATTCGAGTCACCCCTCCACTTT,.,TRBJ1-6,.,TRBV5-1
CASSLDSRDGNTIYF,TGTGCCAGCAGCTTAGACAGCCGAGACGGAAACACCATATATTTT,.,TRBJ1-3,.,TRBV6-2/TRBV6-3
CASIRATEAFF,TGTGCCAGTATACGGGCCACTGAAGCTTTCTTT,.,TRBJ1-1,.,TRBV19
CASSRTSGASYEQYF,TGTGCCAGCAGCCGGACTAGCGGGGCCTCCTACGAGCAGTACTTC,.,TRBJ2-7,TRBD2,TRBV7-9
CSASFPTGGSYEQYF,TGCAGTGCTAGCTTCCCGACAGGGGGCTCCTACGAGCAGTACTTC,.,TRBJ2-7,TRBD1,TRBV20-1
CATRGQPSKGQGALPSTDTQYF,TGTGCCACCCGCGGACAGCCTTCCAAGGGACAGGGGGCCCTACCTAGCACAGATACGCAGTATTTT,.,TRBJ2-3,TRBD1,TRBV24-1
CASSSSSGGRHNEQFF,TGTGCCAGCAGTTCGTCTAGCGGGGGTCGCCACAATGAGCAGTTCTTC,.,TRBJ2-1,TRBD2,TRBV6-5